The clone carrying this T cell receptor (beta chain) was seen more than once but under ten times. The antigen remains undetermined. The sample originates from a study of cytomegalovirus exposure and HLA in healthy donors. Study information: In a previous analysis, some 110 million unique TCR beta sequences were found from roughly 200 million T cells. Study-level points and caveats: In vitro confirmation showed three CMV-associated chains to be CMV antigen specific. Clonal expansion was found to be greater in HLA-associated TCR beta chains than in equally common others in a later analysis.

Vbeta (60) and Jbeta (13) primers were used in the PCR. TCRdb's copy holds only in-frame clones and misses some; the assay was immunoSEQ multiplex PCR. The data hold some 99,000 clones, with 60% to 80% observed a single time. This CDR3 region has 15 residues. Germline CDR1 and CDR2: WSHSY and SAAADI. Trimming at V came to 2 bases and at J to 5 bases, leaving 7 bases not matched to a gene. Sequencing used PBMCs. This TCR was sampled from a female donor in good health and CMV-seronegative. V is TRBV10-2 and J is TRBJ2-5, with 8 nucleotides matching TRBD1. Here the CDR3 reads CASSELNRGSETQYF. The CDR3 DNA follows: TGCGCCAGCAGTGAGCTGAACAGGGGGTCGGAGACCCAGTACTTC.